Ten or more counts support the clone carrying this TCR beta chain. Under the authors' procedure: A distant-metastasis classifier for papillary thyroid cancer was built using CDR3 differences across clinicopathological groups. MiXCR reprocessed the PCR reads for TCRdb. It is TCRdb's table, rather than the study itself, that gives the V and J calls and clone size. The sample lists around 26,000 clones, 15% occurring once. The source of the sample is a study of metastatic and nonmetastatic thyroid tumors. At the level of the study: Across blood and tumor or nodule tissue, repertoires from malignant and benign thyroid patients were compared with one another.

V lost 3 bases and J 0 bases, leaving 15 bases between the germline ends. CDR3 length equals 17 residues. Germline CDR1 SGHVS, CDR2 FNYEAQ. Not a single patient had been given any form of treatment at any point before undergoing thyroid surgery. Sequencing was carried out using blood. The TCR originated in a female donor with papillary thyroid cancer or a benign thyroid nodule (not recorded which). Some clones in this sample may be carry-over from other donors' samples. The rearrangement uses TRBV7-6 and TRBJ2-1; D is possibly TRBD1 or TRBD2 (5 bases each). The CDR3 loop reads CASSFSARESSYNEQFF. The DNA for the CDR3 is TGTGCCAGCAGCTTTAGCGCCAGGGAGAGCTCCTACAATGAGCAGTTCTTC. The complete variable domain, with remaining parts taken from reference TRBV7-6 and TRBJ2-1, reads GAGVSQSPRYKVTKRGQDVALRCDPISGHVSLYWYRQALGQGPEFLTYFNYEAQQDKSGLPNDRFSAERPEGSISTLTIQRTEQRDSAMYRCASSFSARESSYNEQFFGPGTRLTVL.